A selection of T cell receptor beta chains follows, all from one sample in a study of T cell repertoires in cytomegalovirus infection. TCRdb fed the reads into MiXCR, producing one record per CDR3 protein. In the table there are nearly 650,000 distinct CDR3 sequences, roughly a quarter of which are singletons. Source material: CD8+ T cells from PBMCs. These receptors all come from a human donor in good health (CMV status not recorded). Some clones in this sample may be carry-over from other donors' samples. CDR3s include the opening cysteine and the closing phenylalanine or tryptophan. The D gene is left open where the match is weak. Rows may omit the clone size; those that give it use once, few, many or a size class.

d_call: .
j_call: TRBJ1-5
clone_size: .
v_call: TRBV28
cdr3_nt: TGTGCCAGCAAGTCAGCCCTCCTCAGCAATCAGCCCCAGCATTTT
cdr3_aa: CASKSALLSNQPQHF

d_call: .
j_call: TRBJ1-1
clone_size: few
v_call: TRBV14
cdr3_nt: TGTGCCAGCAGCCCGGGACAAGCGAGTGGTACTGAAGCTTTCTTT
cdr3_aa: CASSPGQASGTEAFF

d_call: TRBD2
j_call: TRBJ2-3
clone_size: .
v_call: TRBV27
cdr3_nt: TGTGCCTCCCGCCCGGGGGGATGGATTGCGCAGTATTTT
cdr3_aa: CASRPGGWIAQYF

d_call: TRBD2
j_call: TRBJ2-2
clone_size: many
v_call: TRBV7-6
cdr3_nt: TGTGCCAGCAGCCAGACTAGCGGGGGGTTATTCACCGGGGAGCTGTTTTTT
cdr3_aa: CASSQTSGGLFTGELFF

d_call: .
j_call: TRBJ2-2
clone_size: few
v_call: TRBV9
cdr3_nt: TGTGCCAGCAGCGTACAGGTCGCGAACACCGGGGAGCTGTTTTTT
cdr3_aa: CASSVQVANTGELFF

d_call: .
j_call: TRBJ1-1
clone_size: once
v_call: TRBV25-1
cdr3_nt: TGTGCCAGCAGTGAACCGCGGGGGAGGTACACTGAAGCTTTCTTT
cdr3_aa: CASSEPRGRYTEAFF

d_call: TRBD2
j_call: TRBJ2-3
clone_size: .
v_call: TRBV27
cdr3_nt: TGTGCCAGCAGACTAGCGGGGGGCTCCGATACGCAGTATTTT
cdr3_aa: CASRLAGGSDTQYF

d_call: .
j_call: TRBJ2-6
clone_size: few
v_call: TRBV6-1
cdr3_nt: TGTGCCAGCAGTGATAGGGACCGCTATTACTCTGGGGCCAACGTCCTGACTTTC
cdr3_aa: CASSDRDRYYSGANVLTF

d_call: .
j_call: TRBJ2-7
clone_size: .
v_call: TRBV20-1
cdr3_nt: TGCAGTGCTAGCCCTTTGGGCAGCTACGAGCAGTACTTC
cdr3_aa: CSASPLGSYEQYF

d_call: .
j_call: TRBJ2-2
clone_size: .
v_call: TRBV20-1
cdr3_nt: TGCAGTGCTAGAGATTTTCGGACGAGCACCGGGGAGCTGTTTTTT
cdr3_aa: CSARDFRTSTGELFF

d_call: .
j_call: TRBJ2-3
clone_size: many
v_call: TRBV11-1
cdr3_nt: TGTGCCAGCCAGGAGGGGCCAGCGGTTGGGGATACGCAGTATTTT
cdr3_aa: CASQEGPAVGDTQYF

d_call: .
j_call: TRBJ1-1
clone_size: .
v_call: TRBV29-1
cdr3_nt: TGCAGCGAATCGGGACTAGACACTGAAGCTTTCTTT
cdr3_aa: CSESGLDTEAFF

d_call: .
j_call: TRBJ2-6
clone_size: few
v_call: TRBV29-1
cdr3_nt: TGCAGCGCTACTGCCGGGACGGAGAGCTCTGGGGCCAACGTCCTGACTTTC
cdr3_aa: CSATAGTESSGANVLTF

d_call: .
j_call: TRBJ1-1
clone_size: many
v_call: TRBV29-1
cdr3_nt: TGCAGCGTACCAGGGAACACTGAAGCTTTCTTT
cdr3_aa: CSVPGNTEAFF

d_call: .
j_call: TRBJ1-6
clone_size: few
v_call: TRBV20-1
cdr3_nt: TGCAGTGCTAGAGATTGGCAGGGAAATTATAATTCACCCCTCCACTTT
cdr3_aa: CSARDWQGNYNSPLHF

d_call: .
j_call: TRBJ1-1
clone_size: .
v_call: TRBV6-5
cdr3_nt: TGTGCCAGCAGTTACACAGCAGGGGCGAACACTGAAGCTTTCTTT
cdr3_aa: CASSYTAGANTEAFF

d_call: .
j_call: TRBJ2-7
clone_size: few
v_call: TRBV19
cdr3_nt: TGTGCCAGTAGTGCCCGACAGACCTACGAGCAGTACTTC
cdr3_aa: CASSARQTYEQYF